This T cell receptor beta chain was recorded in a study of T-cell reconstitution after alpha-beta-depleted transplantation in children. Broader study findings: T-cell counts and diversity were attributed mostly to newly produced T cells one year after transplant. Several hundred graft clones that had expanded were reportedly the source of alpha-beta T cells about two months after transplant. Several patients had high TCRbeta diversity at day 60; it came from surviving recipient T cells and thymic progenitors.

There are a few counts of this clonotype. Antigen specificity is unknown. Researchers prepared the TCRbeta library using unique molecular identifiers, the study reports. Each CDR3 protein is one row after TCRdb ran MiXCR on the PCR reads. Among roughly 500,000 distinct CDR3 sequences listed, about 10% were seen once. The clonotype originates from a child aged 2-15 years with inherited bone marrow failure, due to receive a stem cell transplant. Sequenced here: PBMCs, sampled before TCRalphabeta/CD19-depleted stem cell transplant.

The CDR3 nucleotides are TGTGCCAGCAGGAACGCCGCTAGCGGCGGGGAGCAGTACTTC. Translation gives CASRNAASGGEQYF. V usage is TRBV6-2 or TRBV6-3 and J usage is TRBJ2-7; 7 positions agree with TRBD2. The J segment lost 7 bases and the V segment lost 6 bases, leaving 12 bases of the junction unmatched. This CDR3 has 14 amino acids. Per the germline V gene, CDR1 is MNHEY and CDR2 is SVGEGT.